These 26 T cell receptor beta chains were all obtained from the same sample, sequenced in a study of blood T cell repertoires in COVID-19. Libraries were prepared by immunoSEQ multiplex PCR; TCRdb keeps only in-frame clonotypes and omits some of them. The data contain some 300,000 clones, nearly 90% of them singletons. Sequencing was done on a sample of peripheral blood. These receptors originate from a woman between 40 and 55 years old with COVID-19, enrolled during active disease.

The rearrangement links TRBV5-1 to TRBJ2-5, with D uncertain. The germline V and J ends were trimmed by 0 bases and 5 bases, with 14 bases remaining between them. The germline V gene encodes CDR1 SGHRS and CDR2 YFSETQ. This CDR3 is built from 15 residues. In DNA, the CDR3 is TGCGCCAGCAGCTTGGGCAGGTCAGCCGTGGAGACCCAGTACTTC. The encoded protein is CASSLGRSAVETQYF.

The rearrangement links TRBV28 to TRBJ2-2; the D gene is possibly TRBD1 (5 bases). This CDR3 region has 14 residues. Trimming shortened V by 7 bases and J by 1 base, and 10 bases separated the two germline ends. The germline V gene encodes CDR1 MDHEN and CDR2 SYDVKM. The CDR3 coding sequence is TGTGCCAGCACCACCCAGGGGAACACCGGGGAGCTGTTTTTT. Residues: CASTTQGNTGELFF. The whole variable domain, remainder taken from reference TRBV28 and TRBJ2-2, is DVKVTQSSRYLVKRTGEKVFLECVQDMDHENMFWYRQDPGLGLRLIYFSYDVKMKEKGDIPEGYSVSREKKERFSLILESASTNQTSMYLCASTTQGNTGELFFGEGSRLTVL.

V is TRBV28 and J is TRBJ2-2; D gene unclear. The V and J ends lost 2 bases and 0 bases respectively, with 16 bases between them. The CDR3 totals 18 residues. Per germline, CDR1 MDHEN and CDR2 SYDVKM. Here the CDR3 DNA reads TGTGCCAGCAGTTTAATGCTGAACAGATGGACGAACACCGGGGAGCTGTTTTTT. It encodes CASSLMLNRWTNTGELFF.

The chain is built from TRBV27 and TRBJ2-7, with 10 bases that match TRBD2. Germline lookup yields CDR1 MNHEY and CDR2 SMNVEV (reference sequence). The CDR3 covers 15 residues. After removal of 4 bases from V and 4 bases from J, the junction contained 7 bases not matched to a gene. The CDR3 DNA reads as TGTGCCAGCAGTTCCTATAGCGGGAGGCGGTACGAGCAGTACTTC. Its protein product is CASSSYSGRRYEQYF.

The chain recombines TRBV29-1 with TRBJ1-6; weak D call: TRBD1 (6 bases). Germline V gives CDR1 SQVTM, CDR2 ANQGSEA. CDR3 length: 12 amino acids. V was cut by 5 bases and J by 7 bases, with 9 bases left in between. CDR3: CSVSQGNSPLHF. In DNA, the CDR3 is TGCAGCGTTTCCCAGGGGAATTCACCCCTCCACTTT.

As for this clone: This CDR3 is also generated by other DNA sequences in the sample. The chain couples TRBV19 to TRBJ2-3; no reliable D call. The CDR3 is made up of 13 amino acids. Germline V lookup: CDR1 LNHDA, CDR2 SQIVND (reference sequence). The V gene lost 5 bases and the J gene lost 3 bases, with 9 bases spanning the gap. CDR3 in DNA: TGTGCCAGTAGTCTGGGCCTGACAGATACGCAGTATTTT. This encodes CASSLGLTDTQYF.

This chain links TRBV7-9 with TRBJ1-4; the D is unclear. This CDR3 has 12 amino acids. Trimming left V 7 bases short and J 4 bases short, with 7 bases between. Germline values: CDR1 SEHNR, CDR2 FQNEAQ (reference sequence). The DNA for the CDR3 is TGTGCCAGCACCCCGGTTAATGAAAAACTGTTTTTT. This gives the protein CASTPVNEKLFF.

This rearrangement joins TRBV27 to TRBJ2-6, with TRBD1 identical over 7 bases. Germline V gives CDR1 MNHEY, CDR2 SMNVEV (reference sequence). The ends lost 3 bases at V and 2 bases at J; junction bases unmatched: 7. The CDR3 spans 17 residues. CDR3 coding DNA: TGTGCCAGCAGTTTTAGGCCCGACAGGGCTGGGGCCAACGTCCTGACTTTC. This codes for CASSFRPDRAGANVLTF.

V and J are TRBV9 and TRBJ2-7; tentatively, D is TRBD2 (6 bases). Trimming cost V 1 base and J 2 bases, with 16 bases left between them. The length of the CDR3 is 16 residues. Germline CDR1 and CDR2: SGDLS and YYNGEE. CDR3 bases: TGTGCCAGCAGCGTAACTAGCCGCTTTCCCCCCTACGAGCAGTACTTC. The encoded protein is CASSVTSRFPPYEQYF. Based on the CDR3 plus reference TRBV9 and TRBJ2-7, the full variable domain is DSGVTQTPKHLITATGQRVTLRCSPRSGDLSVYWYQQSLDQGLQFLIQYYNGEERAKGNILERFSAQQFPDLHSELNLSSLELGDSALYFCASSVTSRFPPYEQYFGPGTRLTVT.

This chain connects TRBV6-2 or TRBV6-3 to TRBJ2-7, with TRBD1 as a possible D gene (5 bases). CDR1 and CDR2 from the germline V gene are MNHEY and SVGEGT. This CDR3 has 15 residues. The V end was cut by 4 bases, the J end by 6 bases, with 19 bases between. CDR3 nucleotides: TGTGCCAGCAGTTCCCTGAGAGGTGCCCAGGGCGAGCAGTACTTC. It encodes CASSSLRGAQGEQYF.

The chain employs TRBV27 and TRBJ1-6; D is undetermined. V was cut by 4 bases and J by 7 bases, with 8 bases left in between. The CDR3 covers 13 residues. Germline CDR1 is MNHEY and CDR2 is SMNVEV (reference sequence). Here the CDR3 DNA reads TGTGCCAGCAGTTCCGGCGGAAATTCACCCCTCCACTTT. It translates to CASSSGGNSPLHF.

The V gene is TRBV7-2, the J gene TRBJ2-7; a weak D match, TRBD2 (7 bases). The CDR3 is made up of 14 amino acids. V lost 4 bases and J 4 bases, leaving 14 bases between the germline ends. Germline-derived CDR1 and CDR2 are SGHTA and FQGNSA. For the CDR3, the DNA is TGTGCCAGCAGCTCTAGCGGAGGGGGTTACGAGCAGTACTTC. Its translation: CASSSSGGGYEQYF.

The chain has TRBV6-2 or TRBV6-3 and TRBJ2-2, with D perhaps matching TRBD2 (6 bases). The ends were cut back, 7 bases at V and 4 bases at J, with 19 bases in the middle. Germline CDR1 reads MNHEY; CDR2 reads SVGEGT. This CDR3 contains 16 residues. The CDR3 loop is CASNPRGSGSTGELFF. The CDR3 nucleotides are TGTGCCAGCAACCCCCGGGGTAGCGGCTCCACCGGGGAGCTGTTTTTT.

This sequence joins TRBV5-1 and TRBJ1-4; possible D gene TRBD1, 5 bases. Germline V gene sequence: CDR1 SGHRS, CDR2 YFSETQ. The CDR3 is 14 residues long. Deletions cut 2 bases from V and 5 bases from J, with 10 bases between. CDR3 sequence: CASSLGHDNEKLFF. The CDR3 nucleotides are TGCGCCAGCAGCTTAGGACACGACAATGAAAAACTGTTTTTT.

The V gene is TRBV3-1 (or the pseudogene TRBV3-2), the J gene TRBJ2-5, with a weak D call TRBD2 (6 bases). Germline V gene sequence: CDR1 LGHDT, CDR2 YNNKEL (reference sequence). V dropped 1 base and J dropped 1 base, with 19 bases sitting between them. The CDR3 extends over 18 amino acids. The chain's CDR3 is CASSQGDIVGRSQETQYF. Written as DNA, the CDR3 is TGTGCCAGCAGCCAAGGTGATATTGTCGGGAGATCCCAAGAGACCCAGTACTTC.

J is TRBJ2-5 and V is TRBV10-3; no definite D call. From germline, CDR1 is ENHRY and CDR2 SYGVKD. Trimming removed 6 bases at V and 1 base at J, with 6 bases between. The CDR3 runs to 12 residues. The chain's CDR3 is CAISPSQETQYF. As DNA, the CDR3 is TGTGCCATCAGCCCTTCCCAAGAGACCCAGTACTTC.

V is TRBV27 and J is TRBJ1-1; D is ambiguous. The ends were cut back, 3 bases at V and 1 base at J, with 9 bases in the middle. Germline V lookup: CDR1 MNHEY, CDR2 SMNVEV (reference sequence). This CDR3 contains 14 residues. The CDR3 bases are TGTGCCAGCAGTTTTGCGCCCGAGAACACTGAAGCTTTCTTT. Its protein is CASSFAPENTEAFF.

This clone was seen only a few times. The V call is TRBV19, the J call TRBJ1-6; 8 bases map to TRBD1. The germline CDR1 and CDR2 sequences are LNHDA and SQIVND (reference sequence). This CDR3 has 16 amino acids. V lost 0 bases, J lost 11 bases, and 9 bases stayed unmatched. The CDR3 here is CASSIDRGLLGTPLHF. The DNA for the CDR3 is TGTGCCAGTAGTATAGACAGGGGGCTGCTGGGGACACCCCTCCACTTT.

This clone appeared once. The chain is built from TRBV19 and TRBJ1-5; D is possibly TRBD1 (5 bases). From germline, CDR1 is LNHDA and CDR2 SQIVND (reference sequence). This CDR3 is built from 14 residues. Trimming pared 10 bases from V and 2 bases from J, leaving 15 bases between. The CDR3 here is CATEDIGRNQPQHF. CDR3 bases: TGTGCCACCGAGGACATCGGGCGCAATCAGCCCCAGCATTTT.

This clone came up once. The chain carries TRBV19 and TRBJ1-1; D might be TRBD1 (5 bases). CDR3 length: 14 amino acids. Germline V gene sequence: CDR1 LNHDA, CDR2 SQIVND (reference sequence). Trimming pared 8 bases from V and 5 bases from J, leaving 18 bases between. This chain's CDR3 is CASLPQGAWTEAFF. CDR3 in DNA: TGTGCCAGTTTACCCCAGGGTGCCTGGACTGAAGCTTTCTTT. Looking up the rest from reference TRBV19 and TRBJ1-1 gives the full variable domain: DGGITQSPKYLFRKEGQNVTLSCEQNLNHDAMYWYRQDPGQGLRLIYYSQIVNDFQKGDIAEGYSVSREKKESFPLTVTSAQKNPTAFYLCASLPQGAWTEAFFGQGTRLTVV.

The DNA for the CDR3 is TGTGCCAGCTCCCCCATTAGCAATCAGCCCCAGCATTTT. Translation: CASSPISNQPQHF. The rearrangement links TRBV12-3 or TRBV12-4 to TRBJ1-5; no reliable D call. CDR3 length equals 13 residues. V was shortened by 8 bases and J by 0 bases, with 8 bases between the two germline ends.

The chain couples TRBV28 to TRBJ2-7; the match to TRBD1 covers 8 bases. V trimming: 6 bases; J trimming: 4 bases; junction bases outside the gene matches: 5. This CDR3 region has 13 residues. Germline loops: CDR1 MDHEN, CDR2 SYDVKM. DNA for the CDR3: TGTGCCAGCAGATCGACAGGGGAATACGAGCAGTACTTC. Its protein product is CASRSTGEYEQYF.

CDR3 nucleotides: TGTGCCAGCACCCCACTAATATATAATTCACCCCTCCACTTT. Its translation is CASTPLIYNSPLHF. J is TRBJ1-6 and V is TRBV2; D is unresolved. V lost 7 bases, J lost 4 bases, and 11 bases lay in between. The CDR3 spans 14 residues. Per germline, CDR1 SNHLY and CDR2 FYNNEI.

The J gene is TRBJ2-1, the V gene TRBV5-4, with D unclear. Trimming left V 0 bases short and J 6 bases short, with 7 bases between. The germline V gene has CDR1 SGHNT and CDR2 YYREEE (reference sequence). This CDR3 region has 13 residues. The CDR3 DNA reads TGTGCCAGCAGCTTGGCCCCCTCCAATGAGCAGTTCTTC. It yields the protein CASSLAPSNEQFF.

The chain uses TRBV7-2 and TRBJ2-5, with 10 positions matching TRBD1. With V trimmed by 3 bases and J by 4 bases, 5 bases remained unmatched. The CDR3 runs to 15 residues. CDR1 SGHTA and CDR2 FQGNSA come from the germline V gene. The CDR3 spells CASSLGTGEGETQYF. The CDR3 region has the DNA TGTGCCAGCAGCTTGGGGACAGGGGAAGGAGAGACCCAGTACTTC.

The chain combines TRBV6-5 with TRBJ1-3; the D gene is possibly TRBD1 (6 bases). Germline V CDR1 and CDR2: MNHEY, SVGAGI. This CDR3 region has 15 residues. V lost 2 bases and J lost 1, with 9 bases in between. DNA of the CDR3: TGTGCCAGCAGTTACGCCACAGGGTCTGGAAACACCATATATTTT. The encoded protein is CASSYATGSGNTIYF.